These 7 T cell receptor beta chains originate from one sample sequenced in a study of OX40 agonist ivuxolimab in advanced cancers. The repertoire was sequenced with immunoSEQ multiplex PCR; TCRdb's copy has only in-frame clones and lacks some. Among approximately 76,000 clones, around 94% were seen once, and the ten largest hold around 10%. The sample here was CD4+ or CD8+ T cells sorted from blood, taken in a trial of the OX40 agonist ivuxolimab. These receptors all come from an adult with an advanced solid tumor such as melanoma, head and neck, liver or kidney cancer.

V is TRBV4-1 and J is TRBJ1-2, with TRBD1 identical over 7 bases. The germline gives CDR1 MGHRA, CDR2 YSYEKL. Trimming removed 1 base from V and 1 base from J; junction bases left unmatched: 6. The CDR3 spans 16 residues. CDR3 DNA: TGCGCCAGCAGCCAAGCCGCAGGGGGAAATAACTATGGCTACACCTTC. The encoded protein is CASSQAAGGNNYGYTF.

The CDR3 DNA reads as TGTGCCAGCAGCTCGTTCTGGCGGGAGGATAAGATAACGCAGTATTTT. It codes for CASSSFWREDKITQYF. The chain links TRBV7-9 to TRBJ2-3, with TRBD2 identical over 8 bases. This CDR3 contains 16 residues. Germline V gene data show CDR1 as SEHNR and CDR2 as FQNEAQ (reference sequence). Germline trimming cut 4 bases from V and 9 bases from J; bases unmatched to any gene: 15.

This chain uses TRBV10-2 with TRBJ2-7, with D hard to call. Germline V gene lookup returns CDR1 WSHSY and CDR2 SAAADI. V lost 7 bases and J lost 4, with 20 bases in between. This CDR3 contains 15 residues. CDR3 region: CASTFSFPMSYEQYF. The CDR3 coding sequence is TGCGCCAGCACATTTAGCTTTCCCATGTCATACGAGCAGTACTTC.

V is TRBV2 and J is TRBJ2-1; D is uncertain. Trimming pared 7 bases from V and 0 bases from J, leaving 10 bases between. CDR3 length equals 14 residues. Germline-derived CDR1 and CDR2 are SNHLY and FYNNEI. The chain's CDR3 is CASTDNYSYNEQFF. CDR3 nucleotides: TGTGCCAGCACCGACAACTACTCCTACAATGAGCAGTTCTTC.

The chain carries TRBV5-4 and TRBJ2-5, with TRBD2 identical over 8 bases. This CDR3 comprises 13 residues. Trimming removed 7 bases from V and 5 bases from J; junction bases left unmatched: 7. CDR1 is SGHNT, CDR2 YYREEE, per germline (reference sequence). The CDR3 region has the DNA TGTGCCAGCCGGCGGGGGGCGCAGGAGACCCAGTACTTC. Its protein is CASRRGAQETQYF. Complete variable domain (other parts from reference TRBV5-4 and TRBJ2-5): ETGVTQSPTHLIKTRGQQVTLRCSSQSGHNTVSWYQQALGQGPQFIFQYYREEENGRGNFPPRFSGLQFPNYSSELNVNALELDDSALYLCASRRGAQETQYFGPGTRLLVL.

This clone was counted between two and nine times. V and J are TRBV5-1 and TRBJ1-4, with D perhaps TRBD1 (5 bases). CDR3 length: 15 residues. With 1 base removed from V and 7 bases from J, the gap between germline ends came to 14 bases. Germline-derived CDR1 and CDR2 are SGHRS and YFSETQ. The CDR3 here is CASSLWRGSGEKLFF. DNA for the CDR3: TGCGCCAGCAGCTTGTGGAGGGGAAGTGGTGAAAAACTGTTTTTT.

The rearrangement joins TRBV7-8 to TRBJ2-7; the D is unclear. In germline, CDR1 is SGHVS, CDR2 FQNEAQ. The CDR3 runs to 13 residues. Trimming stripped 2 bases from V and 1 base from J, with 6 bases between. The CDR3 reads CASSLRESYEQYF. The CDR3 DNA is TGTGCCAGCAGCTTAAGAGAATCCTACGAGCAGTACTTC. The full variable domain, rest sourced from reference TRBV7-8 and TRBJ2-7, is GAGVSQSPRYKVAKRGQDVALRCDPISGHVSLFWYQQALGQGPEFLTYFQNEAQLDKSGLPSDRFFAERPEGSVSTLKIQRTQQEDSAVYLCASSLRESYEQYFGPGTRLTVT.